This T cell receptor beta chain was documented in a study of blood T cell repertoires in COVID-19. On the study more broadly: COVID-19 samples from acute and convalescent phases originated in the United States, Italy and Spain. T cells, B-cell-depleted T cells, or PBMCs provided the cDNA or gDNA that served as material.

Per the authors' pipeline: The authors estimated nucleated cell counts from reference gene primer amplification. Assay: immunoSEQ multiplex PCR; the TCRdb copy retains only in-frame clones and omits some. V, J and clone size were drawn from that table, and D and trimming were deduced from the DNA. This table has a few hundred thousand clones, about 92% appearing once. The V gene end was trimmed by 1 base and the J gene end by 6 bases; junction bases not matched to a gene: 5. The CDR3 contains 15 residues. In germline, CDR1 is SGHTA, CDR2 FQGNSA. The origin of this receptor is an older woman with COVID-19, enrolled during active disease. The chain couples TRBV7-2 to TRBJ1-1, with TRBD1 matching 10 bases. Input material: peripheral blood. The CDR3 here is CASSLDAGTGAEAFF. The DNA for the CDR3 is TGTGCCAGCAGCTTAGACGCTGGGACAGGGGCTGAAGCTTTCTTT.